The 13 T cell receptor beta chains reported below all come from one sample, sequenced in a study of T cell repertoires in cytomegalovirus infection. TCRdb used MiXCR to reprocess the reads, holding one entry per CDR3 protein. The sample has 680,000 or so distinct CDR3 sequences; 35% are singletons. Sequenced sample: PBMCs. These receptor sequences come from a human donor in good health (CMV status not recorded). Some clones in this sample may be carry-over from other donors' samples.

The gene calls are TRBV20-1 and TRBJ2-1; no clear D gene. From germline, CDR1 is DFQATT and CDR2 SNEGSKA (reference sequence). This CDR3 contains 13 residues. V lost 6 bases and J 0 bases, leaving 9 bases between the germline ends. CDR3 DNA sequence: TGCAGTGCCCCCCCGAACTCCTACAATGAGCAGTTCTTC. Translating gives CSAPPNSYNEQFF.

This sequence joins TRBV7-2 and TRBJ2-1; TRBD2 matches at 8 bases. J gave up 7 bases and V 1 base, and 6 bases lay outside the gene matches. The length of the CDR3 is 15 residues. CDR1 SGHTA and CDR2 FQGNSA come from the germline V gene. The CDR3 loop is CASSLGGGGRNEQFF. CDR3 DNA sequence: TGTGCCAGCAGCTTAGGTGGCGGCGGGAGGAATGAGCAGTTCTTC.

The chain couples TRBV7-8 to TRBJ2-7; 11 positions match TRBD1. The CDR3 contains 15 residues. Looked up from germline, CDR1 is SGHVS and CDR2 is FQNEAQ. V was clipped by 2 bases and J by 4 bases; unmatched bases: 4. The CDR3 protein is CASSLRTGGGYEQYF. The CDR3 coding sequence is TGTGCCAGCAGCTTAAGGACAGGGGGCGGGTACGAGCAGTACTTC.

This clonotype has just a few counts. This rearrangement joins TRBV2 to TRBJ1-2, with D possibly matching TRBD1 (5 bases). The CDR3 consists of 14 residues. CDR1 SNHLY and CDR2 FYNNEI come from the germline V gene. Trimming took 1 base from V and 4 from J, leaving 10 bases between them. The CDR3 DNA reads as TGTGCCAGCAGTGAAGACAGGACATCCTATGGCTACACCTTC. Protein product: CASSEDRTSYGYTF.

This chain connects TRBV29-1 to TRBJ2-5; D perhaps matches TRBD1 (6 bases). This CDR3 spans 12 amino acids. CDR1 SQVTM and CDR2 ANQGSEA come from the germline V gene. V lost 7 bases and J lost 2, with 11 bases in between. CDR3 sequence: CSADGQQETQYF. CDR3 in DNA: TGCAGCGCCGATGGACAGCAAGAGACCCAGTACTTC.

This clonotype was seen only a few times. The V and J genes are TRBV28 and TRBJ1-3; no definite D call. The V and J ends lost 7 bases and 0 bases respectively, with 7 bases between them. The CDR3 runs to 13 residues. Germline V gene sequence: CDR1 MDHEN, CDR2 SYDVKM. CDR3 region: CASMIASGNTIYF. CDR3 coding DNA: TGTGCCAGCATGATAGCCTCTGGAAACACCATATATTTT.

This clonotype has more than one count but fewer than ten. The rearrangement links TRBV6-6 to TRBJ2-7; D uncertain. Germline-derived CDR1 and CDR2 are MNHNY and SVGAGI (reference sequence). V lost 5 bases, J lost 0 bases, and 14 bases lay in between. The CDR3 is 15 residues long. This chain's CDR3 is CASSDLHLASYEQYF. The CDR3 DNA sequence: TGTGCCAGCAGTGACTTACACTTGGCCTCCTACGAGCAGTACTTC.

Many counts were recorded for this clonotype. The chain has TRBV7-2 and TRBJ1-5, with TRBD1 as a possible D gene (6 bases). The V gene's germline CDR1 is SGHTA and CDR2 FQGNSA. V lost 1 base, J lost 7 bases, and 14 bases lay in between. The CDR3 contains 15 residues. The CDR3 nucleotides read TGTGCCAGCAGCTTAGAAGGGGGGACGGGGCAGCCCCAGCATTTT. It is translated as CASSLEGGTGQPQHF.

This clonotype appeared a few times. V usage is TRBV7-2 and J usage is TRBJ2-3, with 7 bases that match TRBD2. CDR3 length: 16 amino acids. V lost 1 base, J lost 4 bases, and 8 bases stayed unmatched. CDR1 is SGHTA, CDR2 FQGNSA, per germline. The CDR3 nucleotides are TGTGCCAGCAGCTTAGTGGGAGGGAGTAGTGCAGATACGCAGTATTTT. Protein sequence: CASSLVGGSSADTQYF.

This clonotype was seen a few times. The V gene is TRBV20-1, the J gene TRBJ1-3; a possible D gene is TRBD1 (5 bases). The CDR3 is 15 amino acids. Germline V gene data show CDR1 as DFQATT and CDR2 as SNEGSKA (reference sequence). Trimming took 5 bases from V and 0 from J, leaving 14 bases between them. Here the CDR3 DNA reads TGCAGTGCTGGGCGAGGGGTCGGCTCTGGAAACACCATATATTTT. Translating it yields CSAGRGVGSGNTIYF.

The V and J genes are TRBV20-1 and TRBJ1-6; D not resolved. CDR1 and CDR2 (germline): DFQATT, SNEGSKA (reference sequence). V dropped 3 bases and J dropped 5 bases, with 8 bases sitting between them. The CDR3 runs to 13 residues. The CDR3 DNA reads TGCAGTGCTAGGGCCAGAGATAATTCACCCCTCCACTTT. Translating gives CSARARDNSPLHF.

CDR3 amino acids: CASSLGGRDEKLFF. CDR3 DNA sequence: TGTGCCAGCAGCTTAGGTGGGCGCGATGAAAAACTGTTTTTT. The rearrangement links TRBV7-2 to TRBJ1-4; no definite D call. Trimming shortened V by 1 base and J by 6 bases, and 9 bases separated the two germline ends. Per the germline V gene, CDR1 is SGHTA and CDR2 is FQGNSA. The length of the CDR3 is 14 residues.

The chain recombines TRBV7-4 with TRBJ1-1, with unresolved D. The V gene's germline CDR1 is SGHVT and CDR2 SQSDAQ. This CDR3 has 13 residues. Trimming took off 0 bases at V and 7 bases at J, with 9 bases between the two ends. CDR3 bases: TGTGCCAGCAGCTTAGCTGGGATGGTTGAAGCTTTCTTT. As protein: CASSLAGMVEAFF. Combining the CDR3 with reference TRBV7-4 and TRBJ1-1 gives the whole variable domain GAGVSQSPRYKVAKRGRDVALRCDSISGHVTLYWYRQTLGQGSEVLTYSQSDAQRDKSGRPSGRFSAERPERSVSTLKIQRTEQGDSAVYLCASSLAGMVEAFFGQGTRLTVV.